The 14 T cell receptor beta chains below were found in one sample sequenced in a study of cytomegalovirus exposure and HLA in healthy donors. PCR used 60 Vbeta primers and 13 Jbeta primers. The data were produced by immunoSEQ multiplex PCR, yet TCRdb's version contains in-frame clones alone and is incomplete. The sample lists about 120,000 clones; under 85% were seen once. The sample was PBMCs. The receptors derive from a man between 18 and 29 years old in good health and CMV-seropositive.

The chain recombines TRBV2 with TRBJ2-5, with D possibly TRBD1 on 6 matching bases. Trimming cost V 6 bases and J 2 bases, with 16 bases left between them. Germline assignment: CDR1 SNHLY and CDR2 FYNNEI. The CDR3 has 15 amino acids. In nucleotides, the CDR3 is TGTGCCAGCAGCACGGACAGCGTGGGGCAAGAGACCCAGTACTTC. This translates into CASSTDSVGQETQYF.

The sample holds one count of this clone. The rearrangement links TRBV4-1 to TRBJ2-7; 8 positions agree with TRBD2. Germline assignment: CDR1 MGHRA and CDR2 YSYEKL. Unmatched junction bases numbered 5, after V lost 1 base and J lost 3 bases. The CDR3 is made up of 15 amino acids. The CDR3 DNA follows: TGCGCCAGCAGCCAAGGACGGGAGGGCCTCTACGAGCAGTACTTC. Translated, it gives CASSQGREGLYEQYF.

The chain couples TRBV29-1 to TRBJ2-7, with a weak D call TRBD2 (6 bases). The CDR3 is 12 amino acids. Germline V gene sequence: CDR1 SQVTM, CDR2 ANQGSEA. Trimming shortened V by 7 bases and J by 0 bases, and 10 bases separated the two germline ends. CDR3 DNA: TGCAGCGCCGGGACTGCCTCCTACGAGCAGTACTTC. It specifies CSAGTASYEQYF.

The CDR3: CASSDRTSWLYNEQFF. CDR3 DNA sequence: TGTGCCAGCAGTGACCGAACTAGTTGGCTCTACAATGAGCAGTTCTTC. V gene TRBV6-4 combines with J gene TRBJ2-1; D perhaps matches TRBD2 (5 bases). Germline lookup yields CDR1 MRHNA and CDR2 SNTAGT. This CDR3 spans 16 amino acids. Trimming cost V 2 bases and J 3 bases, with 14 bases left between them.

The J gene is TRBJ2-2, the V gene TRBV13, with 10 bases lining up with TRBD2. This CDR3 is 15 amino acids long. CDR1 and CDR2 from the germline V gene are PRHDT and FYEKMQ (reference sequence). The V and J ends lost 5 bases and 6 bases, in that order; junction bases with no gene match: 6. The CDR3 reads CASSLAGDGSGELFF. CDR3 in DNA: TGTGCCAGCAGCCTAGCGGGAGATGGATCCGGGGAGCTGTTTTTT.

This chain connects TRBV30 to TRBJ1-2; the match to TRBD1 covers 12 bases. Germline V CDR1 and CDR2: GTSNPN, SVGIG (reference sequence). The CDR3 has 12 residues. V dropped 7 bases and J dropped 8; count of bases not matched to a gene: 5. Here the CDR3 reads CASGTGGRGYTF. The DNA of the CDR3 is TGTGCCTCCGGGACAGGGGGCAGAGGCTACACCTTC.

This clone has a handful of counts. The chain is built from TRBV4-2 and TRBJ1-5; D gene unclear. V was trimmed by 0 bases and J by 11 bases, leaving 14 bases between them. The CDR3 sequence is 14 residues long. Germline V gene lookup returns CDR1 LGHNA and CDR2 YNFKEQ. CDR3 loop: CASSQDPSSEAQHF. The CDR3 bases are TGTGCCAGCAGCCAAGACCCATCTAGTGAGGCCCAGCATTTT.

This clone was picked up a small number of times. This chain links TRBV5-1 with TRBJ2-3; 7 bases match TRBD2. V was clipped by 3 bases and J by 0 bases; unmatched bases: 4. This CDR3 has 15 amino acids. Germline CDR1 and CDR2: SGHRS and YFSETQ. This chain's CDR3 is CASSSTSPSTDTQYF. The CDR3 DNA is TGCGCCAGCAGCTCGACTAGCCCTAGCACAGATACGCAGTATTTT.

This chain connects TRBV6-6 to TRBJ1-2; D may be TRBD1 (6 bases). The CDR3 runs to 14 residues. Trimming took off 7 bases at V and 0 bases at J, with 12 bases between the two ends. The germline CDR1 and CDR2 sequences are MNHNY and SVGAGI (reference sequence). Written as DNA, the CDR3 is TGTGCCAGCATCTCCAGACAGGCTAACTATGGCTACACCTTC. Translated, it gives CASISRQANYGYTF.

This clone was found a few times. This rearrangement joins TRBV10-3 to TRBJ1-1; D is perhaps TRBD1 (6 bases). Germline CDR1 reads ENHRY; CDR2 reads SYGVKD. The CDR3 contains 12 residues. Trimming removed 4 bases at V and 7 bases at J, with 10 bases between. The DNA for the CDR3 is TGTGCCATCAGTGTAGGACAGTTTGAAGCTTTCTTT. Residues: CAISVGQFEAFF.

V usage is TRBV7-6 and J usage is TRBJ2-7, with 9 bases identical to TRBD2. Germline V gives CDR1 SGHVS, CDR2 FNYEAQ. J lost 5 bases, V lost 5 bases, and 10 bases had no gene match. The CDR3 has 15 amino acids. CDR3 bases: TGTGCCAGCAGCAGCCTACCTAGCGGGAAGGACGAGCAGTACTTC. This sequence encodes CASSSLPSGKDEQYF.

The chain recombines TRBV5-4 with TRBJ2-2; 7 bases are a match to TRBD2. Germline V gene data show CDR1 as SGHNT and CDR2 as YYREEE (reference sequence). CDR3 length: 15 residues. With 5 bases clipped from V and 1 base from J, the junction kept 5 bases outside the gene matches. CDR3 amino acids: CASRFAGENTGELFF. The CDR3 DNA sequence: TGTGCCAGCAGATTTGCGGGGGAGAACACCGGGGAGCTGTTTTTT.

This chain links TRBV5-1 with TRBJ1-5; D might be TRBD1 (5 bases). CDR3 length: 16 residues. The germline V gene encodes CDR1 SGHRS and CDR2 YFSETQ. V lost 1 base and J 2 bases, leaving 13 bases between the germline ends. The CDR3 is CASSLSGDSGNQPQHF. Written as DNA, the CDR3 is TGCGCCAGCAGCTTGAGTGGGGACTCGGGCAATCAGCCCCAGCATTTT.

The rearrangement joins TRBV6-5 to TRBJ1-5; D gene unclear. V was pared by 5 bases and J by 0 bases, with 8 bases between. This CDR3 is 14 amino acids long. Per germline, CDR1 MNHEY and CDR2 SVGAGI. For the CDR3, the DNA is TGTGCCAGCAGTCCGTACAATAGCAATCAGCCCCAGCATTTT. Amino acids: CASSPYNSNQPQHF.